These 13 T cell receptor beta chains were sequenced from one sample in a study of blood T cell repertoires in COVID-19. Measured with immunoSEQ multiplex PCR; TCRdb has only the in-frame clones, and not every one. This sample carries 210,000 or so clones, 70% to 90% of them seen once, and the ten largest clones take more than 9%. Sequenced: peripheral blood. The source of these receptors is an elderly woman with acute or convalescent COVID-19.

V usage is TRBV7-8 and J usage is TRBJ1-1; tentative D call: TRBD1 (5 bases). CDR1 and CDR2 from the germline V gene are SGHVS and FQNEAQ. The CDR3 spans 15 residues. The V end lost 0 bases, the J end lost 0 bases, and 8 bases lay between the germline ends. The chain's CDR3 is CASSLAETVNTEAFF. The CDR3, as DNA: TGTGCCAGCAGCTTAGCAGAGACAGTGAACACTGAAGCTTTCTTT.

The table lists this clone with a count of one. The gene calls are TRBV6-6 and TRBJ2-1; possibly TRBD1 for D (5 bases). Germline assignment: CDR1 MNHNY and CDR2 SVGAGI (reference sequence). V was pared by 6 bases and J by 0 bases, with 12 bases between. The CDR3 has 15 residues. CDR3 sequence: CASSQGFSSYNEQFF. The CDR3 DNA reads as TGTGCCAGCAGCCAGGGCTTCAGCTCCTACAATGAGCAGTTCTTC.

The J gene is TRBJ2-7, the V gene TRBV7-2; no firm D call. There are 15 residues in the CDR3. Trimming pared 5 bases from V and 2 bases from J, leaving 16 bases between. Looked up from germline, CDR1 is SGHTA and CDR2 is FQGNSA. The CDR3 DNA reads as TGTGCCAGCAGCCCGTCCCTTTCGACAACCTACGAGCAGTACTTC. This translates into CASSPSLSTTYEQYF.

The chain carries TRBV18 and TRBJ1-1, with 7 bases aligning to TRBD1. Germline loops: CDR1 KGHSH, CDR2 LQKENI. Trimming at V came to 4 bases and at J to 0 bases, leaving 11 bases not matched to a gene. The CDR3 runs to 17 residues. The CDR3 reads CASSRTRDRSLNTEAFF. CDR3 nucleotide sequence: TGTGCCAGCTCACGGACACGGGACAGATCCTTGAACACTGAAGCTTTCTTT.

The chain employs TRBV19 and TRBJ1-3; no reliable D call. Trimming stripped 1 base from V and 2 bases from J, with 6 bases between. Germline V gene sequence: CDR1 LNHDA, CDR2 SQIVND (reference sequence). The CDR3 runs 14 residues. The CDR3 region has the DNA TGTGCCAGTAGTATAGGGAGGGCTGGAAACACCATATATTTT. The encoded protein is CASSIGRAGNTIYF.

This clone was counted a single time. The genes are TRBV7-2 and TRBJ1-2, with D possibly being TRBD1 (6 bases). V was pared by 2 bases and J by 0 bases, with 10 bases between. CDR3 length: 15 residues. The germline V gene encodes CDR1 SGHTA and CDR2 FQGNSA. DNA of the CDR3: TGTGCCAGCAGCTTATGGGACACCCCTAACTATGGCTACACCTTC. Translation gives CASSLWDTPNYGYTF.

The chain combines TRBV18 with TRBJ2-7; D uncertain. The germline CDR1 and CDR2 sequences are KGHSH and LQKENI. This CDR3 region has 12 residues. V was shortened by 1 base and J by 5 bases, with 6 bases between the two germline ends. The CDR3 nucleotides read TGTGCCAGCTCACCACGGCCAGACGAGCAGTACTTC. As protein: CASSPRPDEQYF.

The DNA of the CDR3 is TGTGCCAGCAGCTTAATTGGGACTAGTTTCTACGAGCAGTACTTC. It specifies CASSLIGTSFYEQYF. The chain employs TRBV7-3 and TRBJ2-7; 8 bases agree with TRBD2. This CDR3 has 15 amino acids. Trimming at V came to 1 base and at J to 3 bases, leaving 5 bases not matched to a gene. Germline V gene lookup returns CDR1 SGHTA and CDR2 FQGTGA. The variable domain in full, with the rest retrieved from reference TRBV7-3 and TRBJ2-7, is GAGVSQTPSNKVTEKGKYVELRCDPISGHTALYWYRQSLGQGPEFLIYFQGTGAADDSGLPNDRFFAVRPEGSVSTLKIQRTERGDSAVYLCASSLIGTSFYEQYFGPGTRLTVT.

This sequence joins TRBV7-2 and TRBJ1-5; TRBD1 is a possible D gene (6 bases). Germline CDR1 reads SGHTA; CDR2 reads FQGNSA. Trimming left V 4 bases short and J 8 bases short, with 15 bases between. This CDR3 has 14 amino acids. The CDR3 coding sequence is TGTGCCAGCAGCTCTGGGCAGGGGATTGAGCCCCAGCATTTT. Protein: CASSSGQGIEPQHF.

The V call is TRBV3-1 (or the pseudogene TRBV3-2), the J call TRBJ1-2; D gene ambiguous. The CDR3 is made up of 14 amino acids. V lost 1 base to trimming and J lost 2 bases, with 8 bases between them. The germline V gene encodes CDR1 LGHDT and CDR2 YNNKEL (reference sequence). Here the CDR3 reads CASSQADNNYGYTF. In DNA form, the CDR3 reads TGTGCCAGCAGCCAAGCCGACAACAACTATGGCTACACCTTC.

In the case of this clone: The same CDR3 arises from other DNA sequences in this sample as well. V gene TRBV10-3 combines with J gene TRBJ2-2; 7 bases align to TRBD1. Germline assignment: CDR1 ENHRY and CDR2 SYGVKD. The CDR3 is 13 amino acids. V lost 9 bases to trimming and J lost 3 bases; unmatched junction nucleotides: 4. Here the CDR3 DNA reads TGTGCCATAGGGGGCTCTGACACCGGGGAGCTGTTTTTT. Amino acid sequence: CAIGGSDTGELFF.

This clone was seen at least ten times. The chain links TRBV7-3 to TRBJ2-2; 11 positions agree with TRBD1. Germline CDR1 SGHTA, CDR2 FQGTGA. V was pared by 4 bases and J by 5 bases, with 3 bases of the junction left unmatched. The CDR3 covers 15 residues. The CDR3 spells CASSWTGGETGELFF. The DNA of the CDR3 is TGTGCCAGCAGCTGGACAGGGGGCGAGACCGGGGAGCTGTTTTTT.

This clone occurred once. The chain is built from TRBV19 and TRBJ2-2; D is perhaps TRBD1 (5 bases). This CDR3 has 15 amino acids. Germline CDR1 reads LNHDA; CDR2 reads SQIVND (reference sequence). Trimming removed 4 bases at V and 6 bases at J, with 15 bases between. The CDR3 bases are TGTGCCAGTAGTAGAGGATGGGGCATCCCCGGGGAGCTGTTTTTT. Amino acid sequence: CASSRGWGIPGELFF.